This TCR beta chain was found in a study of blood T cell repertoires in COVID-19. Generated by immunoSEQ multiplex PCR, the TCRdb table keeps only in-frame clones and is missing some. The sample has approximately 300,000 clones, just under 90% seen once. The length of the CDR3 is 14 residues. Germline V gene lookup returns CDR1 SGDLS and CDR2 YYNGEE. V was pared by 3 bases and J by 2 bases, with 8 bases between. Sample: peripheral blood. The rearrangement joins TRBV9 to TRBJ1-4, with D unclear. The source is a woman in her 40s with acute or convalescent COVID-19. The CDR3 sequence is CASSGTGTNEKLFF. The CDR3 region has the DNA TGTGCCAGCAGCGGGACGGGGACTAATGAAAAACTGTTTTTT.